Following are 32 T cell receptor beta chains from one sample sequenced in a study of blood T cell repertoires in COVID-19. Sequenced by immunoSEQ multiplex PCR; TCRdb stores in-frame clones only, minus some. This sample has hundreds of thousands of clones, with more than 85% found just once. What was sequenced was peripheral blood. The receptors come from a man between 65 and 85 years old with acute or convalescent COVID-19.

The chain links TRBV15 to TRBJ2-1; 10 positions match TRBD2. Per germline, CDR1 LNHNV and CDR2 YYDKDF (reference sequence). The CDR3 is 18 amino acids. The V gene end was trimmed by 0 bases and the J gene end by 4 bases; junction bases not matched to a gene: 9. The DNA of the CDR3 is TGTGCCACCAGCAGAGATGCAATAGCGGGGGGTTTATACAATGAGCAGTTCTTC. Its protein product is CATSRDAIAGGLYNEQFF.

The chain links TRBV4-1 to TRBJ1-5; D is perhaps TRBD1 (5 bases). Trimming removed 3 bases at V and 4 bases at J, with 13 bases between. CDR3 length equals 15 residues. In germline, CDR1 is MGHRA, CDR2 YSYEKL. This CDR3 reads CASSQNQGGNQPQHF. The CDR3 coding sequence is TGCGCCAGCAGCCAGAACCAGGGTGGGAATCAGCCCCAGCATTTT.

The rearrangement joins TRBV10-1 to TRBJ2-1; 9 positions match TRBD2. CDR1 is WNHNN and CDR2 is SYGVQD in the germline V gene (reference sequence). CDR3 size: 15 residues. Germline trimming cut 3 bases from V and 8 bases from J; bases unmatched to any gene: 8. CDR3 region: CASSEGLAGSDEQFF. The CDR3 coding sequence is TGCGCCAGCAGTGAAGGCCTAGCGGGATCCGATGAGCAGTTCTTC.

The chain combines TRBV2 with TRBJ1-5; 9 nucleotides agree with TRBD1. The V gene's germline CDR1 is SNHLY and CDR2 FYNNEI. CDR3 size: 16 residues. V trimming: 5 bases; J trimming: 0 bases; junction bases outside the gene matches: 5. CDR3 residues: CASSSQGALSNQPQHF. CDR3 sequence (DNA): TGTGCCAGCAGTTCACAGGGGGCCCTTAGCAATCAGCCCCAGCATTTT.

The chain links TRBV6-2 or TRBV6-3 to TRBJ1-2; TRBD1 agrees at 8 bases. CDR1 is MNHEY, CDR2 SVGEGT, per germline. V lost 5 bases to trimming and J lost 0 bases; unmatched junction nucleotides: 8. The length of the CDR3 is 16 residues. DNA for the CDR3: TGTGCCAGCAGTAAACCGCAGGGGGCGACTAACTATGGCTACACCTTC. Translating it yields CASSKPQGATNYGYTF.

The rearrangement links TRBV27 to TRBJ2-7; 10 nucleotides agree with TRBD2. Germline CDR1 MNHEY, CDR2 SMNVEV (reference sequence). Trimming took 5 bases from V and 6 from J; bases not matched to a gene: 10. This CDR3 has 15 amino acids. DNA of the CDR3: TGTGCCAGCAGTCTCAAAGCGGGAGGGCAGTTCGAGCAGTACTTC. Protein product: CASSLKAGGQFEQYF.

The CDR3: CASSWGQGANTEAFF. The CDR3 DNA reads TGTGCCAGCAGCTGGGGACAGGGGGCGAACACTGAAGCTTTCTTT. The V gene is TRBV6-5, the J gene TRBJ1-1; the match to TRBD1 covers 12 bases. V was pared by 6 bases and J by 1 base, with 3 bases of the junction left unmatched. The germline V gene encodes CDR1 MNHEY and CDR2 SVGAGI. The CDR3 contains 15 residues.

This chain joins TRBV19 and TRBJ1-4; D possibly corresponds to TRBD1 (6 bases). The V end was cut by 3 bases, the J end by 8 bases, with 22 bases between. Germline lookup yields CDR1 LNHDA and CDR2 SQIVND (reference sequence). The CDR3 runs 17 residues. The DNA of the CDR3 is TGTGCCAGTAGTATCGGTGGGACAAACGGAGCTCGCGAAAAACTGTTTTTT. Translated, it gives CASSIGGTNGAREKLFF.

This chain connects TRBV4-1 to TRBJ1-1; the D is unclear. CDR1 is MGHRA and CDR2 is YSYEKL in the germline V gene. The V gene lost 1 base and the J gene lost 0 bases, with 6 bases spanning the gap. The CDR3 contains 14 residues. This chain's CDR3 is CASSQVYMNTEAFF. CDR3 bases: TGCGCCAGCAGCCAAGTATATATGAACACTGAAGCTTTCTTT.

This chain links TRBV14 with TRBJ2-1; 8 positions match TRBD1. This CDR3 has 14 residues. J lost 6 bases, V lost 7 bases, and 8 bases had no gene match. Germline V CDR1 and CDR2: SGHDN, FVKESK. This CDR3 reads CASKGATGGNEQFF. In DNA, the CDR3 is TGTGCCAGCAAGGGGGCAACAGGGGGCAATGAGCAGTTCTTC.

The rearrangement links TRBV30 to TRBJ2-5, with D perhaps TRBD2 (5 bases). V gave up 3 bases and J gave up 3 bases, with 17 bases separating them. Germline V gives CDR1 GTSNPN, CDR2 SVGIG (reference sequence). This CDR3 contains 15 residues. The CDR3 loop reads CAWSRSTRVKETQYF. The CDR3 DNA follows: TGTGCCTGGAGCCGTTCCACTAGGGTTAAAGAGACCCAGTACTTC.

The rearrangement joins TRBV7-2 to TRBJ2-5; possible D gene TRBD1, 5 bases. The germline V and J ends were trimmed by 5 bases and 1 base, with 11 bases remaining between them. Germline V CDR1 and CDR2: SGHTA, FQGNSA. The CDR3 extends over 14 amino acids. The CDR3 sequence is CASSDDSPQETQYF. The DNA for the CDR3 is TGTGCCAGCAGCGATGACAGCCCCCAAGAGACCCAGTACTTC.

This chain joins TRBV9 and TRBJ2-7; D gene unclear. The CDR3 has 15 residues. Germline CDR1 SGDLS, CDR2 YYNGEE. The germline V and J ends were trimmed by 0 bases and 0 bases, with 10 bases remaining between them. The CDR3 here is CASSVADGSSYEQYF. The CDR3, as DNA: TGTGCCAGCAGCGTAGCTGACGGGTCCTCCTACGAGCAGTACTTC.

The gene calls are TRBV9 and TRBJ2-5, with D unresolved. The CDR3 totals 13 residues. Trimming removed 0 bases from V and 4 bases from J, with 7 bases in between. The germline CDR1 and CDR2 sequences are SGDLS and YYNGEE. This CDR3 is CASSVDSGETQYF. The CDR3 DNA sequence: TGTGCCAGCAGCGTAGATTCGGGAGAGACCCAGTACTTC.

This clone was counted a single time. The gene calls are TRBV18 and TRBJ2-4, with TRBD2 matching 11 bases. V was clipped by 3 bases and J by 6 bases; unmatched bases: 7. Germline CDR1 is KGHSH and CDR2 is LQKENI. The CDR3 extends over 16 amino acids. This chain's CDR3 is CASSPNLAGGRNIQYF. CDR3 coding DNA: TGTGCCAGCTCACCGAACCTAGCGGGAGGTCGAAACATTCAGTACTTC.

This chain uses TRBV5-1 with TRBJ1-4; 11 nucleotides agree with TRBD1. Germline CDR1 reads SGHRS; CDR2 reads YFSETQ. Trimming cost V 0 bases and J 14 bases; bases outside gene matches: 6. The CDR3 has 14 residues. Here the CDR3 reads CASSLEGQGGSLFF. In nucleotides, the CDR3 is TGCGCCAGCAGCTTGGAGGGACAGGGGGGAAGTCTGTTTTTT.

The chain carries TRBV29-1 and TRBJ1-5; tentatively, D is TRBD1 (5 bases). CDR1 is SQVTM and CDR2 is ANQGSEA in the germline V gene. V was cut by 6 bases and J by 0 bases, with 9 bases left in between. The CDR3 sequence is 13 residues long. CDR3 loop: CSVKDNSNQPQHF. The CDR3 region has the DNA TGCAGCGTGAAGGACAATAGCAATCAGCCCCAGCATTTT.

The genes are TRBV12-2 and TRBJ1-6; the D call TRBD1 from the table was never checked on the DNA. TRBV12-2 is marked as a pseudogene. CDR3 length equals 15 residues. The chain's CDR3 is CASRFAGVSNSPLHF. CDR3 coding DNA: TGTGCAAGTCGTTTTGCAGGGGTGAGTAATTCACCCCTCCACTTT.

The V call is TRBV12-3 or TRBV12-4, the J call TRBJ2-1, with 9 bases fitting TRBD1. The CDR3 runs 12 residues. J lost 5 bases, V lost 8 bases, and 1 base had no gene match. CDR3 nucleotide sequence: TGTGCCAGCGGACAGGGGAACAATGAGCAGTTCTTC. Its translation is CASGQGNNEQFF.

This clone came up once. The gene calls are TRBV6-5 and TRBJ1-2, with a possible D match to TRBD1 (5 bases). The V gene lost 0 bases and the J gene lost 2 bases, with 10 bases spanning the gap. This CDR3 spans 15 amino acids. CDR1 and CDR2 (germline): MNHEY, SVGAGI. The CDR3 region has the DNA TGTGCCAGCAGTTACTCAGGGGTCCTGAACTATGGCTACACCTTC. It codes for CASSYSGVLNYGYTF.

V and J are TRBV3-1 (or the pseudogene TRBV3-2) and TRBJ2-2; 9 positions agree with TRBD2. The junction had 11 bases not matched to a gene; V was cut back by 4 bases and J by 5 bases. Germline values: CDR1 LGHDT, CDR2 YNNKEL (reference sequence). This CDR3 region has 17 residues. The CDR3 reads CASSRLRRGGGTGELFF. The DNA for the CDR3 is TGTGCCAGCAGCCGCCTACGGCGGGGGGGCGGGACCGGGGAGCTGTTTTTT.

V is TRBV4-3 and J is TRBJ2-6; unclear D gene. The CDR3 is 16 amino acids. The V end lost 1 base, the J end lost 2 bases, and 9 bases lay between the germline ends. The germline V gene encodes CDR1 LGHNA and CDR2 YSLEER. The CDR3 coding sequence is TGCGCCAGCAGCCAAGCCATCCATGCTGGGGCCAACGTCCTGACTTTC. As protein: CASSQAIHAGANVLTF.

The V gene is TRBV7-2, the J gene TRBJ1-3, with TRBD1 matching over 7 bases. The germline V gene has CDR1 SGHTA and CDR2 FQGNSA. The CDR3 contains 17 residues. V shed 5 bases, J shed 4 bases, and the junction held 14 bases outside the gene matches. The CDR3 DNA follows: TGTGCCAGCAGCCCTCCCGGGACAGCTGTGGGAGGAAACACCATATATTTT. Residues: CASSPPGTAVGGNTIYF.

The V call is TRBV7-2, the J call TRBJ2-7; TRBD1 matches at 8 bases. With V trimmed by 8 bases and J by 6 bases, 9 bases remained unmatched. Germline CDR1 and CDR2: SGHTA and FQGNSA. This CDR3 is built from 13 residues. CDR3 protein: CASVTGRGREQYF. The CDR3 DNA reads TGTGCCAGCGTTACCGGCAGGGGGCGCGAGCAGTACTTC.

The V call is TRBV5-5, the J call TRBJ1-6; maybe TRBD1 (6 bases). The CDR3 covers 16 residues. The germline gives CDR1 SGHKS, CDR2 YYEKEE (reference sequence). Trimming stripped 4 bases from V and 4 bases from J, with 15 bases between. The CDR3 DNA reads as TGTGCCAGCAGCCTCCGGGGGGGGGCGTATAATTCACCCCTCCACTTT. It translates to CASSLRGGAYNSPLHF.

This chain connects TRBV5-6 to TRBJ1-5; D gene unclear. V lost 3 bases to trimming and J lost 2 bases, with 9 bases between them. The CDR3 extends over 14 amino acids. CDR1 and CDR2 from the germline V gene are SGHDT and YYEEEE. In DNA form, the CDR3 reads TGTGCCAGCAGCTCTGAGAGGGGCAATCAGCCCCAGCATTTT. It translates to CASSSERGNQPQHF.

The chain carries TRBV7-3 and TRBJ2-2; D may be TRBD1 (6 bases). There are 13 residues in the CDR3. From germline, CDR1 is SGHTA and CDR2 FQGTGA. V dropped 5 bases and J dropped 4 bases, with 8 bases sitting between them. CDR3 protein: CASSPQGTGELFF. CDR3 DNA sequence: TGTGCCAGCAGCCCACAGGGCACCGGGGAGCTGTTTTTT. Supplemented by reference TRBV7-3 and TRBJ2-2, the full variable domain reads GAGVSQTPSNKVTEKGKYVELRCDPISGHTALYWYRQSLGQGPEFLIYFQGTGAADDSGLPNDRFFAVRPEGSVSTLKIQRTERGDSAVYLCASSPQGTGELFFGEGSRLTVL.

The chain links TRBV3-1 (or the pseudogene TRBV3-2) to TRBJ2-4; D tentatively fits TRBD1 or TRBD2 (6 bases each). The CDR3 runs to 13 residues. Trimming took 4 bases from V and 12 from J, leaving 16 bases between them. Germline CDR1 is LGHDT and CDR2 is YNNKEL (reference sequence). DNA of the CDR3: TGTGCCAGCAGCCGAGAGGGGGGTCTCACTCAGTACTTC. It specifies CASSREGGLTQYF.

This chain joins TRBV10-3 and TRBJ1-4; a possible D gene is TRBD1 (6 bases). The germline CDR1 and CDR2 sequences are ENHRY and SYGVKD. The V and J ends lost 6 bases and 6 bases respectively, with 14 bases between them. The CDR3 is 14 amino acids. The CDR3 loop is CAIRNNRADEKLFF. The CDR3 nucleotides are TGTGCCATCAGGAACAACAGGGCAGATGAAAAACTGTTTTTT.

This chain joins TRBV27 and TRBJ2-1; D possibly corresponds to TRBD2 (6 bases). Deletions cut 0 bases from V and 3 bases from J, with 6 bases between. The germline V gene encodes CDR1 MNHEY and CDR2 SMNVEV (reference sequence). This CDR3 contains 14 residues. CDR3 sequence: CASSLSRDYNEQFF. The CDR3 bases are TGTGCCAGCAGTTTATCGCGGGACTACAATGAGCAGTTCTTC.

The gene calls are TRBV7-9 and TRBJ1-5; TRBD1 matches 8 bases. Germline V lookup: CDR1 SEHNR, CDR2 FQNEAQ (reference sequence). The ends lost 3 bases at V and 3 bases at J; junction bases unmatched: 7. The CDR3 extends over 16 amino acids. In nucleotides, the CDR3 is TGTGCCAGCAGCTTTGGGCAGGGGGCTACCAATCAGCCCCAGCATTTT. Protein product: CASSFGQGATNQPQHF.

The genes are TRBV5-1 and TRBJ1-1, with TRBD1 matching over 11 bases. V was clipped by 0 bases and J by 4 bases; unmatched bases: 2. The CDR3 runs 15 residues. Germline assignment: CDR1 SGHRS and CDR2 YFSETQ. The CDR3 reads CASSLVGTGGTEAFF. The CDR3 DNA reads as TGCGCCAGCAGCTTGGTAGGGACAGGGGGCACTGAAGCTTTCTTT.